This T cell receptor beta chain is from a study of Ad26.COV2.S vaccination and SARS-CoV-2 variants. For the study at large: The donor was enrolled in the Ad26.COV2.S arm of the COV1001 trial. Intramuscularly, Ad26.COV2.S was given either once or twice, 56 days apart.

Treatment indicated: roughly 19 received Ad26.COV2.S at low or high dose, single or two shots; roughly 5 received placebo; per-sample allocation not given. Sampling happened 63 days after the first vaccine or placebo injection. In the case of this clone: The antigen remains unidentified.

The CDR3 loop spans 16 amino acids. V was shortened by 4 bases and J by 6 bases, with 18 bases between the two germline ends. Germline V gene lookup returns CDR1 SGHTA and CDR2 FQGNSA. Produced via immunoSEQ multiplex PCR; TCRdb's table is partial and in-frame only. This table holds 350,000 to 500,000 clones, 90% found once. The study, taken as a whole, reports: Once vaccination had occurred, spike-specific CD8+ and CD4+ T cell responses reportedly showed substantial breadth.

The gene calls are TRBV7-2 and TRBJ2-2; D possibly uses TRBD1 or TRBD2 (5 bases each). The sequence derives from a person between 18 and 65 years old who received the Ad26.COV2.S COVID-19 vaccine or a placebo. This specimen consisted of peripheral blood, obtained in a trial of Ad26.COV2.S vaccine versus placebo. As DNA, the CDR3 is TGTGCCAGCAGCTGGAGTGGGGGAGCATCGGCCGGGGAGCTGTTTTTT. As protein: CASSWSGGASAGELFF.